These 7 T cell receptor beta chains were all obtained from the same sample, sequenced in a study of blood T cell repertoires in COVID-19. TCRdb's copy holds only in-frame clones and misses some; the assay was immunoSEQ multiplex PCR. The table includes over 85,000 clones, around 76% detected once. The specimen was peripheral blood. The source of these receptors is an elderly woman with acute or convalescent COVID-19.

The rearrangement links TRBV5-6 to TRBJ1-2, with TRBD1 matching 9 bases. V shed 4 bases and J 0 bases; nucleotides not matched to a gene: 7. CDR3 length: 16 amino acids. Germline assignment: CDR1 SGHDT and CDR2 YYEEEE. Written as DNA, the CDR3 is TGTGCCAGCAGCCGCGGACAGGGGCCCACTAACTATGGCTACACCTTC. Translation gives CASSRGQGPTNYGYTF.

The chain carries TRBV4-1 and TRBJ1-2, with D perhaps matching TRBD1 (5 bases). Germline V gene sequence: CDR1 MGHRA, CDR2 YSYEKL. The CDR3 extends over 13 amino acids. V was pared by 4 bases and J by 0 bases, with 6 bases between. CDR3 loop: CASSLTANYGYTF. The CDR3 region has the DNA TGCGCCAGCAGCCTGACAGCTAACTATGGCTACACCTTC.

There are a few counts of this clone. This sequence joins TRBV4-3 and TRBJ1-2; the D is unclear. The CDR3 runs 15 residues. Germline CDR1 is LGHNA and CDR2 is YSLEER. The V end was cut by 0 bases, the J end by 7 bases, with 15 bases between. The chain's CDR3 is CASSQERGRSGGYTF. In DNA, the CDR3 is TGCGCCAGCAGCCAAGAACGGGGTCGCTCGGGTGGCTACACCTTC.

This chain connects TRBV5-1 to TRBJ1-1; D is perhaps TRBD1 (5 bases). V was shortened by 2 bases and J by 0 bases, with 11 bases between the two germline ends. The CDR3 extends over 15 amino acids. Germline-derived CDR1 and CDR2 are SGHRS and YFSETQ. CDR3 nucleotide sequence: TGCGCCAGCAGCTTCAGGGAGGGAGTGAACACTGAAGCTTTCTTT. Protein sequence: CASSFREGVNTEAFF.

This clone has only one observation. Other DNA sequences in this sample translate to the same CDR3. The J gene is TRBJ2-7, the V gene TRBV2; no firm D call. Germline-derived CDR1 and CDR2 are SNHLY and FYNNEI. Trimming pared 2 bases from V and 3 bases from J, leaving 2 bases between. CDR3 size: 11 residues. The CDR3 loop is CASSEYYEQYF. The CDR3 DNA follows: TGTGCCAGCAGTGAATACTACGAGCAGTACTTC.

V gene TRBV5-5 combines with J gene TRBJ1-2; D not resolved. This CDR3 contains 13 residues. Germline loops: CDR1 SGHKS, CDR2 YYEKEE (reference sequence). Deletions cut 4 bases from V and 8 bases from J, with 15 bases between. CDR3 residues: CASSMRGPIGYTF. CDR3 DNA: TGTGCCAGCAGCATGCGGGGTCCTATCGGCTACACCTTC.

This chain connects TRBV7-9 to TRBJ2-7, with D perhaps matching TRBD2 (5 bases). The CDR3 runs to 12 residues. Per the germline V gene, CDR1 is SEHNR and CDR2 is FQNEAQ (reference sequence). Between the trimmed V and J ends, which lost 6 bases and 2 bases, there was a span of 8 bases. The CDR3 nucleotides read TGTGCCAGCAGGGGAGATACCTACGAGCAGTACTTC. It is translated as CASRGDTYEQYF.